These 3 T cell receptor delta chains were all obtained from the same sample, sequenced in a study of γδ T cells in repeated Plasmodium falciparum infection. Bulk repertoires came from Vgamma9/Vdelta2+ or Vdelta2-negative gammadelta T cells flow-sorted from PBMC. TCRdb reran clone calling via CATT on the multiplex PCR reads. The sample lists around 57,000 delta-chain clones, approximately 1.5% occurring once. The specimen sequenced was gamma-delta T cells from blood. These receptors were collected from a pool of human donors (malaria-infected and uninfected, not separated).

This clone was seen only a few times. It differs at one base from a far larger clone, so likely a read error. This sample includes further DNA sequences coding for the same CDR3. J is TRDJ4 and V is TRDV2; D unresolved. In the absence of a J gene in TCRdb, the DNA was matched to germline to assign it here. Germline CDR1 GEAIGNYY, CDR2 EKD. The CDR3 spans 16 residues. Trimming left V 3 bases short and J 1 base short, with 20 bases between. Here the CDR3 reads CACDLRALGNGRPLIF. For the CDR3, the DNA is TGTGCCTGTGACCTTCGGGCCTTAGGAAACGGCAGACCCCTGATCTTT.

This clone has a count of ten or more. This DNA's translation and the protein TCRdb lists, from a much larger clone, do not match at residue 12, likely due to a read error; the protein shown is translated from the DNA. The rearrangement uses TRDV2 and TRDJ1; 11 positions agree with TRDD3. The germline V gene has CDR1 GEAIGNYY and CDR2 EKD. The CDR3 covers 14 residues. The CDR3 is CACDPGGYTDKPIF. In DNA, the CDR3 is TGTGCCTGTGACCCTGGGGGATACACCGATAAACCCATCTTT.

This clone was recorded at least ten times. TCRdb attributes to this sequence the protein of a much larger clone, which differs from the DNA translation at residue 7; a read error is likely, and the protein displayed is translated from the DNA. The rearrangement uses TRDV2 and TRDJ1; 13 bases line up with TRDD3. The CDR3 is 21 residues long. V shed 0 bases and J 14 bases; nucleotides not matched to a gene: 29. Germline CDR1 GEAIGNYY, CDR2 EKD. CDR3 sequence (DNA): TGTGCCTGTGACACCGACGACTGGGGGATACGCGTCTTACCAATCACACCCCCTCGGATCTTT. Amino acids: CACDTDDWGIRVLPITPPRIF.